This T cell receptor (beta chain) comes out of a study of T cells after yellow fever vaccination. The overall study: With SMART-Seq v4 Ultra Low Input, the fractions containing low cell numbers were prepared.

The V end lost 0 bases, the J end lost 4 bases, and 15 bases lay between the germline ends. The CDR3 has 17 amino acids. Per germline, CDR1 KGHSH and CDR2 LQKENI. TCRdb recomputed calls from the 5' RACE reads with MiXCR, one row per CDR3 protein. The table includes around 250,000 distinct CDR3 sequences, about 5% detected once. Broader study findings: Once the booster was given, most primary-vaccination clones reappeared, at 95% to 98% for CD4 and over 85% for CD8.

About this clonotype itself: What it recognizes is unknown.

The chain combines TRBV18 with TRBJ2-2; D gene ambiguous. The source of this sequence is a man aged 18 to 30 who received the YFV17D yellow fever vaccine. The specimen was CD4+ T cells sorted from PBMCs, collected on the day of the yellow fever booster vaccination. Here the CDR3 DNA reads TGTGCCAGCTCACCACCGTCGACCCCGGGCGGCACCGGGGAGCTGTTTTTT. Translated, it gives CASSPPSTPGGTGELFF.